This T cell receptor beta chain appears in the sequencing data of a study of beta chain features in type 1 diabetes (dated by TCRdb to 2017 to 2018). The study in broad terms: Mean age, gender distribution, total cell number and subset yield were not different between patients and healthy donors. A total of roughly 100 million sorted cells were examined across all samples, and RNA yield correlated strongly with the number of cells per subset. The study compared the TCRB repertoires of sorted circulating CD4+ T cell subsets in recently diagnosed type 1 diabetes patients with those in matched healthy donors. Naive and central memory subsets were obtained from all 30 or so donors, but regulatory and stem cell-like memory subsets were isolated from only 8 patients and roughly eight healthy donors.

Study-wide findings and limitations: HLA sub-analyses involved small numbers of individuals, so any influence of HLA type on TCRB rearrangement remained unresolved. Fewer insertions and more nucleotide deletions at VDJ recombination sites were observed in patients with type 1 diabetes, implying thymic rearrangement abnormalities. Naive, central memory and regulatory TCRB repertoires appeared to be more alike among patients than among healthy donors. Shorter templates might have been favored by PCR, but patient and control samples were amplified and corrected together, so both groups would have been affected equally by any skew. In all four CD4+ subsets, TCRB CDR3 length was moderately but significantly shorter in type 1 diabetes patients. Sequencing cDNA rather than genomic DNA could over-represent highly expressing activated cells, although activation and CD3 levels did not differ between groups.

From a lookup of the germline V gene, CDR1 and CDR2 are MNHEY and SVGAGI. The junction shows trimming of 4 bases on V and 0 bases on J, plus 4 bases between the germline ends. From the cysteine up to the phenylalanine, the CDR3 has a length of 13 residues. Only the CDR3 region is kept as DNA, spanning 39 bases read in frame from base 1. Each donor gave one peripheral blood draw, averaging approximately 0.12 L, which was collected into heparinised tubes. A BD FACSAria II and a panel including CD45RO, CCR7, CD25, CD127, CD95 and CD27 were used to sort naive, central memory, regulatory and stem cell-like memory CD4+ T cells. All sorted populations exceeded 95% purity. PBMCs were isolated right away by Lymphoprep density gradient centrifugation and were stained directly, without culture. So that batch effects would be minimized, each experiment stained and sorted samples in pairs, pairing one healthy donor with one patient.

This clone was seen a handful of times. What this receptor recognizes is not known. No qualities accompany the bases; no much larger clone lies one base away. All of the isolated RNA was reverse transcribed with the High Capacity cDNA Reverse Transcription Kit, so expressed TCRB transcripts were sequenced. Deep immunoSEQ sequencing was performed on naive, central memory and regulatory T cell samples, with an average of approximately 3.9 million total reads per sample. Sorted cells were lysed in RLT buffer, and RNA was extracted using DNase-treated RNeasy Micro or Mini kits according to cell number. Each cell subset was processed separately to prevent cross-contamination, with patient and healthy donor samples processed together. The immunoSEQ multiplex PCR was used to amplify TCRB sequences from cDNA, generating 87-bp fragments that spanned the CDR3 region. Sequencing of the amplicons was performed on the Illumina HiSeq platform. In the authors' own workflow: PCR bias was computationally corrected using synthetic template baselines, reads within Hamming distance 2 were collapsed, and singletons that could not be merged were discarded. By aligning reads against IMGT, V, D and J genes, CDR3 length, and insertions or deletions at six rearrangement sites were assigned. Clonotype counts were normalized to sorted cell number within each subset before computing true diversity and Gini coefficients with the tcR R package. The overlap coefficient, calculated on TCRB nucleotide sequences, was used to quantify repertoire sharing. As a proxy for the pre-selection repertoire, out-of-frame TCRB sequences from naive cells were analyzed. The clones in this table, taken by TCRdb from immuneACCESS, are in-frame only. Not every clone is retained; where verified, under half of the shortfall comes from an unresolved V gene, and the cause of the rest is unknown. That table supplies the V and J calls and clone size; D and trimming were determined from the DNA. The sample table lists 600,000 to 650,000 clones, 15% to 19% of them with a count of one. The ten biggest clones cover about 0.097% of the sample.

The receptor comes from a man between 18 and 29 years old in good health. Sequencing was performed on naive CD4+ T cells from blood. The label giving this sample's cell subset or site can be read as: true naive CD4+ T cells. Recombination connected TRBV6-5 to TRBJ1-3; the D gene identity is not certain. Read as DNA, the sequence is TGTGCCAGCAGTTCCCCCTCTGGAAACACCATATATTTT. Translated, this is CASSSPSGNTIYF.